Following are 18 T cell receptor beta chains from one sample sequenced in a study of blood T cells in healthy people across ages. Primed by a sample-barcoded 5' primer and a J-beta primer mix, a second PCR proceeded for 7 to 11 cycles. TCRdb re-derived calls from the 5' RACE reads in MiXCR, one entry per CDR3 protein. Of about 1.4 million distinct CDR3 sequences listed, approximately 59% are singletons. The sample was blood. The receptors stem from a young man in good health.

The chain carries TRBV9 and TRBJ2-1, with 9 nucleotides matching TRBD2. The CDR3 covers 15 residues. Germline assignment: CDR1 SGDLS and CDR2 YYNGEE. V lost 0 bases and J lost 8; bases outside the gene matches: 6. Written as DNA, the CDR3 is TGTGCCAGCAGCGTAGTAGCGGGAGCCATGGATGAGCAGTTCTTC. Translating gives CASSVVAGAMDEQFF.

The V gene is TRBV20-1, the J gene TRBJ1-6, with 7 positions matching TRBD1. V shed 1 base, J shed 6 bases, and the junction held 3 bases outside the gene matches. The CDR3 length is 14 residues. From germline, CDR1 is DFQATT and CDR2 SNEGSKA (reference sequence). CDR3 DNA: TGCAGTGCTAGAGTAAGGGACAGTAATTCACCCCTCCACTTT. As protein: CSARVRDSNSPLHF.

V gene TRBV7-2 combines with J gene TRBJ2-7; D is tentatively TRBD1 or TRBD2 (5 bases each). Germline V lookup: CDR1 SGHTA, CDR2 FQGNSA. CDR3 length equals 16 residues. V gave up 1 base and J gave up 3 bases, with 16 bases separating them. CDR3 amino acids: CASSLEGPGLFYEQYF. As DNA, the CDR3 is TGTGCCAGCAGCTTAGAAGGACCGGGGCTCTTCTACGAGCAGTACTTC.

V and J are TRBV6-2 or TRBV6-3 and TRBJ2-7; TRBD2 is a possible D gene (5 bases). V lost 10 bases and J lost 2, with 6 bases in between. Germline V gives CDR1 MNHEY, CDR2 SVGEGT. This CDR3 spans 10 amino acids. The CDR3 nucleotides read TGTGCCACCGGGACCTACGAGCAGTACTTC. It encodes CATGTYEQYF.

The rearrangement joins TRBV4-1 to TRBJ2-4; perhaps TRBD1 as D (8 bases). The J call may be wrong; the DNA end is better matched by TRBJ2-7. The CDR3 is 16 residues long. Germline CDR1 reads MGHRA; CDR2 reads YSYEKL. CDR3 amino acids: CASSSIGGTGVNEQYF. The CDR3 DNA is TGCGCCAGCAGCTCGATCGGGGGGACAGGAGTAAACGAGCAGTACTTC.

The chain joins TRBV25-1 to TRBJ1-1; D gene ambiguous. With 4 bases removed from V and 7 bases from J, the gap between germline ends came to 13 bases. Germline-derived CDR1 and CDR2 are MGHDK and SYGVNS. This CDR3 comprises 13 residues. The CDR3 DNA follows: TGTGCCAGCAGTGCCTTCGGCCTGGATGAAGCTTTCTTT. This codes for CASSAFGLDEAFF.

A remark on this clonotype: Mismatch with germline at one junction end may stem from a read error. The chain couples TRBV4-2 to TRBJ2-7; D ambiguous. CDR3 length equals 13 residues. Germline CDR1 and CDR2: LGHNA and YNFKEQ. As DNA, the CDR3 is TGTGCCAGCAGTCAAGATAGGTTGGCCGAGCAGTACTTC. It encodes CASSQDRLAEQYF.

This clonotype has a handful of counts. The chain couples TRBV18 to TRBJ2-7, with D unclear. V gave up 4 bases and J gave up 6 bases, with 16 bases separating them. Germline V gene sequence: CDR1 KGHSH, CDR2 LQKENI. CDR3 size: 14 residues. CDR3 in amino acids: CASSRRTDSSEQYF. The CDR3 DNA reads TGTGCCAGCTCACGGCGCACAGACTCGAGCGAGCAGTACTTC. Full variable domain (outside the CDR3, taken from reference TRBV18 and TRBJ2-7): NAGVMQNPRHLVRRRGQEARLRCSPMKGHSHVYWYRQLPEEGLKFMVYLQKENIIDESGMPKERFSAEFPKEGPSILRIQQVVRGDSAAYFCASSRRTDSSEQYFGPGTRLTVT.

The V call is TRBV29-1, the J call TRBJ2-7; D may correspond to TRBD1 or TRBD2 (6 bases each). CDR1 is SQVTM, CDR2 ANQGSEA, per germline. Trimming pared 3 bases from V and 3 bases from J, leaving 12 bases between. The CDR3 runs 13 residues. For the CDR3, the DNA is TGCAGCGTTGAGGGGGGCTTCAACTACGAGCAGTACTTC. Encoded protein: CSVEGGFNYEQYF.

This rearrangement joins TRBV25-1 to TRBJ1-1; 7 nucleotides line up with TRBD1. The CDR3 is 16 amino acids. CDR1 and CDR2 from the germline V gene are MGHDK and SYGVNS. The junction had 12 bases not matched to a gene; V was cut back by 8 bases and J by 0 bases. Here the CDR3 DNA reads TGTGCCAGCGTCTCGACAGGGAGGGGGATGAACACTGAAGCTTTCTTT. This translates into CASVSTGRGMNTEAFF.

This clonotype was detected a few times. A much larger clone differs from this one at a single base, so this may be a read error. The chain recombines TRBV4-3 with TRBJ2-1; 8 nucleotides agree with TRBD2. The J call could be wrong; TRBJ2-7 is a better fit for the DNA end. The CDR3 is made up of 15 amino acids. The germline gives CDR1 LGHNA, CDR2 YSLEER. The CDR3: CASSQGSGGYNEQYF. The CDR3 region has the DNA TGCGCCAGCAGCCAGGGGAGCGGGGGTTACAATGAGCAGTACTTC.

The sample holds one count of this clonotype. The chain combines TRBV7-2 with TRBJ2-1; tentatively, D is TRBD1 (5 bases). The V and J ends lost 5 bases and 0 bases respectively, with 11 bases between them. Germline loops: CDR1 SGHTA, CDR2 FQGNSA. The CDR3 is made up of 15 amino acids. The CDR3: CASSPQGPSYNEQFF. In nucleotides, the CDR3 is TGTGCCAGCAGCCCCCAGGGTCCCTCCTACAATGAGCAGTTCTTC. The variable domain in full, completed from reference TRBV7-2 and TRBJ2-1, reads GAGVSQSPSNKVTEKGKDVELRCDPISGHTALYWYRQSLGQGLEFLIYFQGNSAPDKSGLPSDRFSAERTGGSVSTLTIQRTQQEDSAVYLCASSPQGPSYNEQFFGPGTRLTVL.

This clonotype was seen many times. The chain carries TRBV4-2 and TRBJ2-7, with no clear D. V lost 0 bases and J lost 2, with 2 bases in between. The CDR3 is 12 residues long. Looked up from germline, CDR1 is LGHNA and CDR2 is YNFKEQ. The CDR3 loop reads CASSQDAYEQYF. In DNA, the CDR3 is TGTGCCAGCAGCCAAGATGCCTACGAGCAGTACTTC.

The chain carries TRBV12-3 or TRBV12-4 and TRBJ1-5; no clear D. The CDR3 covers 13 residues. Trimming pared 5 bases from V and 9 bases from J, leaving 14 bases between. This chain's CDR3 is CASSPRARGPQHF. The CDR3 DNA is TGTGCCAGCAGTCCTCGGGCCCGTGGGCCCCAGCATTTT.

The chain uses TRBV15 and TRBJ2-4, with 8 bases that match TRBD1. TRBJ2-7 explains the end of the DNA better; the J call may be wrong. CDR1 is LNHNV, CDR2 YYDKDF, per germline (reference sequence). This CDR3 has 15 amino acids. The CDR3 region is CATSPRTGIPYEQYF. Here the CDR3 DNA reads TGTGCCACCAGTCCTCGGACAGGGATTCCCTACGAGCAGTACTTC.

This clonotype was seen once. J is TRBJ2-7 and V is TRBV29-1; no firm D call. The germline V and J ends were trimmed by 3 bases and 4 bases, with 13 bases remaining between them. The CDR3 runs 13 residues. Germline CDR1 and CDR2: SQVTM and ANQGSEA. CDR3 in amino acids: CSVEAGKGYEQYF. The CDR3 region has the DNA TGCAGCGTTGAGGCAGGAAAAGGTTACGAGCAGTACTTC.

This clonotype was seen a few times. DNA for the CDR3: TGTGCCAGCAGCGCAACCCAGTCCGCGGGATACGAGCAGTACTTC. Its protein product is CASSATQSAGYEQYF. The V gene is TRBV9, the J gene TRBJ2-7; possibly TRBD2 for D (6 bases). The CDR3 extends over 15 amino acids. Germline V gives CDR1 SGDLS, CDR2 YYNGEE. Trimming stripped 3 bases from V and 4 bases from J, with 17 bases between.

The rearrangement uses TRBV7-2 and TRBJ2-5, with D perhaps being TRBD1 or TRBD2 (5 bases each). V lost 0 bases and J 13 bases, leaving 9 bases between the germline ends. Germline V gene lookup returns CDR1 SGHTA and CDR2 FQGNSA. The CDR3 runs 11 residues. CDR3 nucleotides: TGTGCCAGCAGCTTAGCGGGGGAGTCGTACTTC. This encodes CASSLAGESYF.